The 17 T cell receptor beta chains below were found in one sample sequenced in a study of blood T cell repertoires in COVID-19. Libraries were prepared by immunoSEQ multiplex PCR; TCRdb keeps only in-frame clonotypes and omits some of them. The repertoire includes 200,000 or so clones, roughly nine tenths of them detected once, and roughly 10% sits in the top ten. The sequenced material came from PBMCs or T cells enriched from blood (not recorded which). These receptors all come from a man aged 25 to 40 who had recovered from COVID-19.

In DNA, the CDR3 is TGTGCCAGCACTTTAGGGGGCTACGAGCAGTACTTC. This gives the protein CASTLGGYEQYF. The chain carries TRBV2 and TRBJ2-7, with D tentatively TRBD1 (6 bases). Germline V gene data show CDR1 as SNHLY and CDR2 as FYNNEI. Trimming removed 7 bases from V and 3 bases from J, with 10 bases in between. The CDR3 covers 12 residues.

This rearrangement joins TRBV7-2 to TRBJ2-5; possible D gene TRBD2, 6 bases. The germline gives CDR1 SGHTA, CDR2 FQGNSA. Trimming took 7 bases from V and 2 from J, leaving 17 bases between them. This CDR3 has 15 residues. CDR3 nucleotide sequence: TGTGCCAGCATAAGCGGGCTAGTCCGACAAGAGACCCAGTACTTC. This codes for CASISGLVRQETQYF.

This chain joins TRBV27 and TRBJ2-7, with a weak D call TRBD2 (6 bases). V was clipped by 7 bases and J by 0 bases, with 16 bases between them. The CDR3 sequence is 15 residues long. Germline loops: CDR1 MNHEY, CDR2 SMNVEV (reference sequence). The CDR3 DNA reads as TGTGCCAGCACCATCTCCGGGACTCACTCCTACGAGCAGTACTTC. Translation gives CASTISGTHSYEQYF.

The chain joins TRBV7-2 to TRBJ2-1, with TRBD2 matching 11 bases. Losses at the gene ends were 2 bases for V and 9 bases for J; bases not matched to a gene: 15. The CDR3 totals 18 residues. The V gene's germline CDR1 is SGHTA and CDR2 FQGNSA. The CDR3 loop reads CASSLSYGRSGGEIEQFF. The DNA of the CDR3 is TGTGCCAGCAGCTTATCCTATGGACGTAGCGGGGGGGAAATTGAGCAGTTCTTC.

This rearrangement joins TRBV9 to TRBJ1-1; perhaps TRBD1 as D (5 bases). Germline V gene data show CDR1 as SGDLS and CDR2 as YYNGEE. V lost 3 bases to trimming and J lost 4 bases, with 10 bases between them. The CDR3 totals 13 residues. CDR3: CASSEGVGTEAFF. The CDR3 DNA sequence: TGTGCCAGCAGCGAAGGGGTGGGCACTGAAGCTTTCTTT.

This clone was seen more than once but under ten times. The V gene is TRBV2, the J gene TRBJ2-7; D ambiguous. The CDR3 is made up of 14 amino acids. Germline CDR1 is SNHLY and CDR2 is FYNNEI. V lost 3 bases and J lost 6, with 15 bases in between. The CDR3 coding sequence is TGTGCCAGCAGTGATTGGGCCTGGAATGGCGAGCAGTACTTC. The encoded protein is CASSDWAWNGEQYF. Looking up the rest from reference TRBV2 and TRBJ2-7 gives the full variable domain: EPEVTQTPSHQVTQMGQEVILRCVPISNHLYFYWYRQILGQKVEFLVSFYNNEISEKSEIFDDQFSVERPDGSNFTLKIRSTKLEDSAMYFCASSDWAWNGEQYFGPGTRLTVT.

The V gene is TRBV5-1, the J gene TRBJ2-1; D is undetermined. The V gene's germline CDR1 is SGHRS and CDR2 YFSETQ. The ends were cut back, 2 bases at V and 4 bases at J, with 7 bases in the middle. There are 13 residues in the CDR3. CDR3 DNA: TGCGCCAGCAGCTTATACGGTTACAATGAGCAGTTCTTC. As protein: CASSLYGYNEQFF.

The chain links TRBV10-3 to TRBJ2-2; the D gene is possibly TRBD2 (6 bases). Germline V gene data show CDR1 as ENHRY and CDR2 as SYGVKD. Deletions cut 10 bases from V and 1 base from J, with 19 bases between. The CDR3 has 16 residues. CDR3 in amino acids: CATRFAGRLNTGELFF. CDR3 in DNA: TGTGCCACCCGCTTTGCGGGGCGACTGAACACCGGGGAGCTGTTTTTT.

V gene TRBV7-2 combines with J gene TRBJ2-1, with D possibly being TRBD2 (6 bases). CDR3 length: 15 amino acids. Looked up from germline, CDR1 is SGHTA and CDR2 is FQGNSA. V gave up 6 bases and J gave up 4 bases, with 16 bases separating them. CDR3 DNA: TGTGCCAGCAGTAGAGGGTATGCGGGATACAATGAGCAGTTCTTC. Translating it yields CASSRGYAGYNEQFF.

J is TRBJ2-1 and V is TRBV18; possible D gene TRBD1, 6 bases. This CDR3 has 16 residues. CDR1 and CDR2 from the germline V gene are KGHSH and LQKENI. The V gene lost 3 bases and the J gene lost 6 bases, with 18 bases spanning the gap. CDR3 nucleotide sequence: TGTGCCAGCTCACCGAGCGCGCGACAGGTAATCAATGAGCAGTTCTTC. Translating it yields CASSPSARQVINEQFF.

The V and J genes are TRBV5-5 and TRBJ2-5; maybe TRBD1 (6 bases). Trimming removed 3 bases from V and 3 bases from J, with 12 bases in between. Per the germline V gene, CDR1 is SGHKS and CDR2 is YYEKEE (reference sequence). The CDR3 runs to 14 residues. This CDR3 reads CASSWTVGEETQYF. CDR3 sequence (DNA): TGTGCCAGCAGCTGGACAGTGGGGGAAGAGACCCAGTACTTC.

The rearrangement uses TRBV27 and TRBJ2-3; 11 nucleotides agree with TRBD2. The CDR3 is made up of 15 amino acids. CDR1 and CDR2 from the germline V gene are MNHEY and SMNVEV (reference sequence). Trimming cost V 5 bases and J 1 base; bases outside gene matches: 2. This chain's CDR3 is CASSQLAGGTDTQYF. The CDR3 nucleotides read TGTGCCAGCAGTCAACTAGCGGGGGGCACAGATACGCAGTATTTT.

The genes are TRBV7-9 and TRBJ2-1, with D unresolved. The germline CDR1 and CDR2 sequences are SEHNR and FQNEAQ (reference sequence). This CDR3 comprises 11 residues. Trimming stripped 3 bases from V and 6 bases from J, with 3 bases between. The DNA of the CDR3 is TGTGCCAGCAGCTTCGTCAATGAGCAGTTCTTC. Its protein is CASSFVNEQFF.

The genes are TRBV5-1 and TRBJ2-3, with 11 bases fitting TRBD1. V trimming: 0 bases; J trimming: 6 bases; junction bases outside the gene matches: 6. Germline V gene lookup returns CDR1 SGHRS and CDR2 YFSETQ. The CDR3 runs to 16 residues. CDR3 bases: TGCGCCAGCAGCTTGGCATGGACAGGGGGCGCGGATACGCAGTATTTT. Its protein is CASSLAWTGGADTQYF.

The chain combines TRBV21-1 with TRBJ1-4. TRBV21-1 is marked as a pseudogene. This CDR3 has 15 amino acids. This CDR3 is CASSKVWGGLEKLFF. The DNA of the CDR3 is TGTGCCAGCAGCAAAGTGTGGGGGGGACTCGAAAAACTGTTTTTT.

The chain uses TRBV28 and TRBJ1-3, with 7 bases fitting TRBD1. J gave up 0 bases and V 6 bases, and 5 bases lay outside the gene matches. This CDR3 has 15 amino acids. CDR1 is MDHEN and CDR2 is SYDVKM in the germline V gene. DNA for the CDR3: TGTGCCAGCAGCTCCGGACAGGCCTCTGGAAACACCATATATTTT. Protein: CASSSGQASGNTIYF.

Here the CDR3 DNA reads TGTGCCAGTAGCCCCGGACCGGACAGGGCATATAGCAATCAGCCCCAGCATTTT. Translated: CASSPGPDRAYSNQPQHF. The chain couples TRBV19 to TRBJ1-5; 8 bases line up with TRBD1. Germline CDR1 reads LNHDA; CDR2 reads SQIVND (reference sequence). V shed 6 bases and J 0 bases; nucleotides not matched to a gene: 13. The CDR3 has 18 amino acids.